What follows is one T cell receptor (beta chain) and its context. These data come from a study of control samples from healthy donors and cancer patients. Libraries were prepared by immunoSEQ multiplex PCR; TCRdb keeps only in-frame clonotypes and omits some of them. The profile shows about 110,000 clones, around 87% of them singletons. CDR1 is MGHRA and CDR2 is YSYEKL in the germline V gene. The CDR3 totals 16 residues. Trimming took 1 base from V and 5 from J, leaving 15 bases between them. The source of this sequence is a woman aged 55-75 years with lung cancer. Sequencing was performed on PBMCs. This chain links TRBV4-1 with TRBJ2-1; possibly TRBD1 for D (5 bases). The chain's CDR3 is CASSQGQGSGHNEQFF. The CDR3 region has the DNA TGCGCCAGCAGCCAAGGTCAGGGATCAGGCCACAATGAGCAGTTCTTC.